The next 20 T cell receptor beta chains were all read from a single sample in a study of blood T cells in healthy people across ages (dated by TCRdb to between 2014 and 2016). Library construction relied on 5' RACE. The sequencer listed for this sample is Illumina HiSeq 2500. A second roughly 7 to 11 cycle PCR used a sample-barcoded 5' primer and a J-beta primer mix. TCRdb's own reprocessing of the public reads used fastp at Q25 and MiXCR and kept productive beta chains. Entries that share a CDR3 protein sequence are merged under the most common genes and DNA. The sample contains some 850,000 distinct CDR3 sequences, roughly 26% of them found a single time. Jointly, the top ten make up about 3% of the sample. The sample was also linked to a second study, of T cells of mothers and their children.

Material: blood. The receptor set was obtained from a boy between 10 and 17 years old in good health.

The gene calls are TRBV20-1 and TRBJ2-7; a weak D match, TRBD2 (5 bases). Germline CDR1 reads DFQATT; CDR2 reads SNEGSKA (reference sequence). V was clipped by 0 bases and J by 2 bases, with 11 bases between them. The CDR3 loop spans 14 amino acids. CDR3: CSARDGGSAYEQYF. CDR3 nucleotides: TGCAGTGCTAGAGACGGAGGCTCTGCCTACGAGCAGTACTTC.

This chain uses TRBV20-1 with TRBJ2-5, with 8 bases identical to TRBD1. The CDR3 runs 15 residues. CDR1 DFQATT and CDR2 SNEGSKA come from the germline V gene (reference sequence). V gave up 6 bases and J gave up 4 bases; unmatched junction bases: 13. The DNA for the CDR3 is TGCAGTGCGATGACAGGGGCCCAGGGTGGAGAGACCCAGTACTTC. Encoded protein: CSAMTGAQGGETQYF.

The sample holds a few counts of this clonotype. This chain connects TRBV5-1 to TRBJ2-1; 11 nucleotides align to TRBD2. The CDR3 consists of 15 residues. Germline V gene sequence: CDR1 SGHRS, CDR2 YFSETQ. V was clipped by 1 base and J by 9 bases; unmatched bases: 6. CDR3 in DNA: TGCGCCAGCAGCTTGTTTCTAGCGGGGGGTGCTGAGCAGTTCTTC. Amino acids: CASSLFLAGGAEQFF.

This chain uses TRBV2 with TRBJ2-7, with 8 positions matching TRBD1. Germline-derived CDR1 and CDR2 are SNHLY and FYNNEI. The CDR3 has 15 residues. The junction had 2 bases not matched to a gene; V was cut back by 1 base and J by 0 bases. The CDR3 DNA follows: TGTGCCAGCAGTGAAGGGACAGGGCTCTCCTACGAGCAGTACTTC. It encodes CASSEGTGLSYEQYF.

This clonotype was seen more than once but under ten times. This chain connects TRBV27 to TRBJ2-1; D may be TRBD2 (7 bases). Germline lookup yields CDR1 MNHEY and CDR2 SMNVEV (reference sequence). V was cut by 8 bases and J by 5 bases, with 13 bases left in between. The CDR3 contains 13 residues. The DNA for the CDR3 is TGTGCCAGCGGGGGGGCCTTCAACAATGAGCAGTTCTTC. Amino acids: CASGGAFNNEQFF.

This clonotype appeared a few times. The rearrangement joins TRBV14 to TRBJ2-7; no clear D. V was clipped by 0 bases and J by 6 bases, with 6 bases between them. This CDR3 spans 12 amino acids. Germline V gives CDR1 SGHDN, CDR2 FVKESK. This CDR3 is CASSQETAEQYF. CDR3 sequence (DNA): TGTGCCAGCAGCCAAGAAACAGCCGAGCAGTACTTC. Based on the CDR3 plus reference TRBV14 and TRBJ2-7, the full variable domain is EAGVTQFPSHSVIEKGQTVTLRCDPISGHDNLYWYRRVMGKEIKFLLHFVKESKQDESGMPNNRFLAERTGGTYSTLKVQPAELEDSGVYFCASSQETAEQYFGPGTRLTVT.

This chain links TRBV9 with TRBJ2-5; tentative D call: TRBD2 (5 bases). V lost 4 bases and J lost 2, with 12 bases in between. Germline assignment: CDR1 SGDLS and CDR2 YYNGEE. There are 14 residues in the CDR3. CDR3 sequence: CASSRGPRQETQYF. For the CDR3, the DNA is TGTGCCAGCAGCCGAGGGCCGAGGCAAGAGACCCAGTACTTC.

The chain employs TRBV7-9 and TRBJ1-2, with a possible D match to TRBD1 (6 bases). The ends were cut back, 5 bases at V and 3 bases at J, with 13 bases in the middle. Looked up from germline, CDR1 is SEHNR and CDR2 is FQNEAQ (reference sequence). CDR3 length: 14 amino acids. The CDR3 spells CASSLGQPDYGYTF. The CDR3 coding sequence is TGTGCCAGCAGCCTCGGACAGCCCGACTATGGCTACACCTTC.

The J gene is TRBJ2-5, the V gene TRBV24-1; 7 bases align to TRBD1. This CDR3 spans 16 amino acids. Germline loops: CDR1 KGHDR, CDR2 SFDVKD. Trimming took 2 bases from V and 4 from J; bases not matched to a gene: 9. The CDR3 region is CATSDSTGNFGETQYF. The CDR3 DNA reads TGTGCCACCAGTGATTCGACAGGGAATTTCGGAGAGACCCAGTACTTC.

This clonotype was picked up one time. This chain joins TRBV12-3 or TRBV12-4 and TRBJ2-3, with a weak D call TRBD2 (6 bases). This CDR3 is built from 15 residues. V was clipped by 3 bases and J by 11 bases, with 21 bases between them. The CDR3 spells CASSLWTGATDVQYF. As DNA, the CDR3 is TGTGCCAGCAGTTTGTGGACGGGAGCCACAGATGTGCAGTATTTT.

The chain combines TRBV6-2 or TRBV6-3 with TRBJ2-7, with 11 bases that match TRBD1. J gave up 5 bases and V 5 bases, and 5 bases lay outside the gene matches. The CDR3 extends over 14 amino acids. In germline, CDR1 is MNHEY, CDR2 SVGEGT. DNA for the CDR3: TGTGCCAGCAGTGGGACAGGGGGAAGACACGAGCAGTACTTC. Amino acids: CASSGTGGRHEQYF.

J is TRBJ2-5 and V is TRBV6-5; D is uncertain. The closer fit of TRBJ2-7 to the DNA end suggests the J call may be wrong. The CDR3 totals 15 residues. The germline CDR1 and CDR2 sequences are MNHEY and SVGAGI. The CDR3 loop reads CASSYSSASAYEQYF. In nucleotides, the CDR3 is TGTGCCAGCAGTTACTCGAGCGCCTCGGCTTACGAGCAGTACTTC.

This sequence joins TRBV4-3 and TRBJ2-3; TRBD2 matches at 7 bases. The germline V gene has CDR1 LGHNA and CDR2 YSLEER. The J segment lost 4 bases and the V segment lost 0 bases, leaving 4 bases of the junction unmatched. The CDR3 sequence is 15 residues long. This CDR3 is CASSQEGGAADTQYF. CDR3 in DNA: TGCGCCAGCAGCCAAGAGGGAGGGGCAGCAGATACGCAGTATTTT.

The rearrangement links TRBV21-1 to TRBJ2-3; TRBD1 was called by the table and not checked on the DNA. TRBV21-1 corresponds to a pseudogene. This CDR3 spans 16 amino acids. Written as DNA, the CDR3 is TGTGCCAGCAGCATTCCCCGGTCTCGGGGTGCAGATACGCAGTATTTT. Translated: CASSIPRSRGADTQYF.

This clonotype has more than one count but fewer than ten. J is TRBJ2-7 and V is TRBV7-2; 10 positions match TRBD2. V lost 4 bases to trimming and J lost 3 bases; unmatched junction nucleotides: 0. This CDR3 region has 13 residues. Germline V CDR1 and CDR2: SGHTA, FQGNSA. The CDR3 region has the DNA TGTGCCAGCAGCTGGACTAGCGGCTACGAGCAGTACTTC. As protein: CASSWTSGYEQYF.

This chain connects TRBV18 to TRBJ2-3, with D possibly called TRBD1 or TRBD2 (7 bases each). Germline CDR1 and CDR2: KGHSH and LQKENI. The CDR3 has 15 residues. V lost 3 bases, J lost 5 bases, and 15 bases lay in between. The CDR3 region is CASSPATGRGDTQYF. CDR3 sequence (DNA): TGTGCCAGCTCACCGGCGACAGGGAGGGGAGATACGCAGTATTTT.

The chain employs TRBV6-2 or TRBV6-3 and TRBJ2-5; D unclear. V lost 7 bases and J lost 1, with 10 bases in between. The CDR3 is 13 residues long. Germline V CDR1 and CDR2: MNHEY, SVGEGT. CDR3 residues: CASTVRPQETQYF. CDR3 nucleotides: TGTGCCAGCACTGTGAGGCCCCAAGAGACCCAGTACTTC.

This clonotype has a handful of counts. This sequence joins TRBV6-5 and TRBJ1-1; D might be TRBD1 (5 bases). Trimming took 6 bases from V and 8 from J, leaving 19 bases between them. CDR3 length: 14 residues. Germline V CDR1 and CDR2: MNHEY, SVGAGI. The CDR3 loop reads CASRKGQTQAEAFF. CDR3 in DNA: TGTGCCAGCAGAAAAGGACAAACCCAGGCCGAAGCTTTCTTT.

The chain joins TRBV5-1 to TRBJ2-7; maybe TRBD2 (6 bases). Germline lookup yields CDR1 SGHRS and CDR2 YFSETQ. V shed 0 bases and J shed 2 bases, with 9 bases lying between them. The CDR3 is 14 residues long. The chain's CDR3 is CASSLGGETYEQYF. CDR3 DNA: TGCGCCAGCAGCTTGGGCGGGGAGACCTACGAGCAGTACTTC. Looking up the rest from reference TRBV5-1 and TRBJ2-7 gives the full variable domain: KAGVTQTPRYLIKTRGQQVTLSCSPISGHRSVSWYQQTPGQGLQFLFEYFSETQRNKGNFPGRFSGRQFSNSRSEMNVSTLELGDSALYLCASSLGGETYEQYFGPGTRLTVT.

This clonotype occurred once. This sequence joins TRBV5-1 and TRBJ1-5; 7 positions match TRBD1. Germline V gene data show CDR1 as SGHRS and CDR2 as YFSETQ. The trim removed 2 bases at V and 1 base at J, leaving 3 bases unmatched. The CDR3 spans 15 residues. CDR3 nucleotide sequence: TGCGCCAGCAGCTTTTCGACAGGGAGCAATCAGCCCCAGCATTTT. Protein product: CASSFSTGSNQPQHF.